Below are 9 T cell receptor beta chains sequenced from a single sample in a study of T cell repertoires in cytomegalovirus infection. TCRdb ran MiXCR on the reads and lists one entry per CDR3 protein. In the table there are 100,000 to 120,000 distinct CDR3 sequences, over 25% of which are singletons. No antigen has been identified for these receptors. The source material was CD8+ T cells from cultured PBMCs, sampled from culture after CMV antigen stimulation. These receptors all stem from a human donor in good health (CMV status not recorded). Some clones in this sample may be carry-over from other donors' samples.

This clonotype was counted a few times. V gene TRBV7-9 combines with J gene TRBJ2-1; D is undetermined. This CDR3 region has 13 residues. V was trimmed by 1 base and J by 8 bases, leaving 9 bases between them. Germline values: CDR1 SEHNR, CDR2 FQNEAQ (reference sequence). The CDR3 DNA follows: TGTGCCAGCAGCTTAGTGGCCAAAGATGAGCAGTTCTTC. Translated: CASSLVAKDEQFF.

The chain joins TRBV2 to TRBJ1-2; 7 bases match TRBD1. CDR3 size: 14 residues. Germline loops: CDR1 SNHLY, CDR2 FYNNEI. V lost 0 bases to trimming and J lost 6 bases; unmatched junction nucleotides: 4. The CDR3 DNA sequence: TGTGCCAGCAGTGAAGCGCCCAGGGGGGATGGCTACACCTTC. Its translation is CASSEAPRGDGYTF.

The rearrangement uses TRBV7-9 and TRBJ2-3; the match to TRBD1 covers 9 bases. The CDR3 consists of 15 residues. The V segment lost 10 bases and the J segment 6 bases; nucleotides outside the gene matches: 14. Germline V gives CDR1 SEHNR, CDR2 FQNEAQ (reference sequence). The CDR3 DNA follows: TGTGCCACCACAGGGGGCCGGGGGGTATTGGATACGCAGTATTTT. Translated, it gives CATTGGRGVLDTQYF.

V gene TRBV4-1 combines with J gene TRBJ2-2; D possibly corresponds to TRBD1 (5 bases). The CDR3 has 16 amino acids. Germline-derived CDR1 and CDR2 are MGHRA and YSYEKL. V lost 1 base to trimming and J lost 4 bases, with 13 bases between them. The CDR3 DNA is TGCGCCAGCAGCCAAGGGGAAGCAGGGCCCACCGGGGAGCTGTTTTTT. This translates into CASSQGEAGPTGELFF.

This clonotype was counted only a few times. This rearrangement joins TRBV7-2 to TRBJ2-3; D uncertain. The CDR3 length is 14 residues. V was trimmed by 3 bases and J by 0 bases, leaving 7 bases between them. Germline V gives CDR1 SGHTA, CDR2 FQGNSA. The CDR3 DNA follows: TGTGCCAGCAGCTTCCGGTCTAGCACAGATACGCAGTATTTT. Translation: CASSFRSSTDTQYF.

Ten or more counts support this clonotype. J is TRBJ1-5 and V is TRBV7-2, with 7 bases aligning to TRBD1. The CDR3 spans 13 residues. Germline values: CDR1 SGHTA, CDR2 FQGNSA. The ends lost 5 bases at V and 11 bases at J; junction bases unmatched: 9. The CDR3 DNA sequence: TGTGCCAGCAGCCCGGGACAGTTCTCGTCCCAGCATTTT. This translates into CASSPGQFSSQHF.

The CDR3 region is CASSPRGLGSPLHF. Written as DNA, the CDR3 is TGCGCCAGCAGCCCGCGGGGCCTGGGTTCACCCCTCCACTTT. The chain combines TRBV4-3 with TRBJ1-6; D may be TRBD1 (5 bases). Germline lookup yields CDR1 LGHNA and CDR2 YSLEER. Between the trimmed V and J ends, which lost 4 bases and 9 bases, there was a span of 13 bases. The CDR3 length is 14 residues.

This clonotype has a handful of counts. An end of the junction differs from the germline gene, which may be a read error. V and J are TRBV27 and TRBJ1-6; the D gene is possibly TRBD1 (5 bases). This CDR3 has 15 amino acids. In germline, CDR1 is MNHEY, CDR2 SMNVEV (reference sequence). CDR3 residues: CASSPTGGSPSHLHF. CDR3 coding DNA: TGTGCCAGCAGTCCCACGGGGGGGTCCCCTTCACACCTCCACTTT.

The sample holds a few counts of this clonotype. This chain uses TRBV7-8 with TRBJ2-7, with a tentative D call TRBD2 (5 bases). CDR3 length: 13 amino acids. Germline V lookup: CDR1 SGHVS, CDR2 FQNEAQ. Trimming stripped 1 base from V and 2 bases from J, with 6 bases between. In DNA, the CDR3 is TGTGCCAGCAGCTTAGTCGGGGCCTACGAGCAGTACTTC. Amino acids: CASSLVGAYEQYF.